Shown below are 10 T cell receptor beta chains from a single sample sequenced in a study of blood T cell repertoires in COVID-19. Here immunoSEQ multiplex PCR was the method, and the copy in TCRdb shows in-frame clones only, minus some. The sample contains 200,000 or so clones, 75% to 90% of which appear only once. Sequenced sample: peripheral blood. The receptors derive from a young man with COVID-19, enrolled during active disease.

The chain is built from TRBV9 and TRBJ1-6; no clear D gene. Germline V CDR1 and CDR2: SGDLS, YYNGEE. The CDR3 has 13 amino acids. Trimming left V 5 bases short and J 11 bases short, with 14 bases between. The CDR3, as DNA: TGTGCCAGCAGTTTGGGCCTCGGGACACCCCTCCACTTT. Amino acid sequence: CASSLGLGTPLHF.

The rearrangement links TRBV5-4 to TRBJ2-1; maybe TRBD2 (6 bases). Germline V CDR1 and CDR2: SGHNT, YYREEE (reference sequence). The CDR3 has 13 amino acids. V was shortened by 4 bases and J by 6 bases, with 11 bases between the two germline ends. The CDR3 here is CASSPPGGNEQFF. CDR3 nucleotide sequence: TGTGCCAGCAGCCCCCCCGGGGGCAATGAGCAGTTCTTC.

The DNA for the CDR3 is TGTGCCAGCAGTGAAGCGTGGGGACAGGGTGTCGATCAGCCCCAGCATTTT. This gives the protein CASSEAWGQGVDQPQHF. The chain recombines TRBV6-1 with TRBJ1-5, with TRBD1 matching over 9 bases. Trimming cost V 0 bases and J 5 bases; bases outside gene matches: 8. Looked up from germline, CDR1 is MNHNS and CDR2 is SASEGT. This CDR3 has 17 amino acids.

The chain recombines TRBV28 with TRBJ1-3, with TRBD1 matching 8 bases. Germline V lookup: CDR1 MDHEN, CDR2 SYDVKM. Trimming removed 8 bases from V and 0 bases from J; junction bases left unmatched: 6. This CDR3 is built from 15 residues. DNA for the CDR3: TGTGCCAGCCACAGGGGGGGCAGCTCTGGAAACACCATATATTTT. Translation: CASHRGGSSGNTIYF.

The chain combines TRBV2 with TRBJ1-1; D remains ambiguous. With 7 bases removed from V and 4 bases from J, the gap between germline ends came to 13 bases. Germline-derived CDR1 and CDR2 are SNHLY and FYNNEI. The length of the CDR3 is 13 residues. CDR3 nucleotides: TGTGCCAGCAATAGCGAAACGGGCACTGAAGCTTTCTTT. The encoded protein is CASNSETGTEAFF.

The rearrangement joins TRBV19 to TRBJ2-3, with TRBD1 identical over 8 bases. With V trimmed by 5 bases and J by 5 bases, 3 bases remained unmatched. Germline CDR1 LNHDA, CDR2 SQIVND (reference sequence). The CDR3 totals 13 residues. The chain's CDR3 is CASSDRGRDTQYF. Written as DNA, the CDR3 is TGTGCCAGTAGTGACAGGGGCAGAGATACGCAGTATTTT.

The DNA for the CDR3 is TGTGCCAGCAGCTTCGCTTCCGGGACATATTATGGCTACACCTTC. Its protein is CASSFASGTYYGYTF. The chain recombines TRBV5-6 with TRBJ1-2; D is perhaps TRBD1 (6 bases). From germline, CDR1 is SGHDT and CDR2 YYEEEE. The germline V and J ends were trimmed by 2 bases and 5 bases, with 16 bases remaining between them. CDR3 size: 15 residues.

The chain carries TRBV18 and TRBJ1-6; 10 bases agree with TRBD1. The CDR3 spans 17 residues. Germline V gene lookup returns CDR1 KGHSH and CDR2 LQKENI. V lost 5 bases, J lost 3 bases, and 7 bases stayed unmatched. Here the CDR3 reads CASSDKDRGVYNSPLHF. The DNA for the CDR3 is TGTGCCAGCTCAGACAAGGACAGGGGGGTCTATAATTCACCCCTCCACTTT.

This clone is a singleton in its sample. This rearrangement joins TRBV7-2 to TRBJ2-1; D is ambiguous. CDR3 length: 13 residues. Trimming took 3 bases from V and 2 from J, leaving 5 bases between them. CDR1 is SGHTA and CDR2 is FQGNSA in the germline V gene. The CDR3 bases are TGTGCCAGCAGCTTCCTCGCCTACAATGAGCAGTTCTTC. Protein product: CASSFLAYNEQFF.

The chain carries TRBV7-9 and TRBJ2-1, with TRBD1 identical over 7 bases. Per the germline V gene, CDR1 is SEHNR and CDR2 is FQNEAQ (reference sequence). Unmatched junction bases numbered 0, after V lost 3 bases and J lost 7 bases. The CDR3 spans 12 residues. The CDR3 reads CASSLTGNEQFF. CDR3 bases: TGTGCCAGCAGCTTGACAGGGAATGAGCAGTTCTTC.